The clone carrying this T cell receptor beta chain was picked up many times. The sample originates from a study of T cells in Graves' hyperthyroidism and ophthalmopathy. There are 13 residues in the CDR3. Trimming stripped 2 bases from V and 4 bases from J, with 8 bases between. The germline gives CDR1 SGHTA, CDR2 FQGNSA. Researchers took RNA transcripts and amplified the TCR beta CDR3 regions from them. Researchers ran a first-round RT-PCR on the TCR CDR3 using the HTBI primer set. Using its own MiXCR run on the multiplex PCR reads, TCRdb lists one record per CDR3 protein. The sample consists of 610,000 or so distinct CDR3 sequences, around 46% of them appearing once.

The source material was peripheral blood or thyroid tissue (not recorded which). This TCR was sampled from a woman aged 18-29 years with Graves' hyperthyroidism. The chain uses TRBV7-2 and TRBJ2-5; no firm D call. CDR3 bases: TGTGCCAGCAGCTTACTAGGCTTAGAGACCCAGTACTTC. Protein sequence: CASSLLGLETQYF.